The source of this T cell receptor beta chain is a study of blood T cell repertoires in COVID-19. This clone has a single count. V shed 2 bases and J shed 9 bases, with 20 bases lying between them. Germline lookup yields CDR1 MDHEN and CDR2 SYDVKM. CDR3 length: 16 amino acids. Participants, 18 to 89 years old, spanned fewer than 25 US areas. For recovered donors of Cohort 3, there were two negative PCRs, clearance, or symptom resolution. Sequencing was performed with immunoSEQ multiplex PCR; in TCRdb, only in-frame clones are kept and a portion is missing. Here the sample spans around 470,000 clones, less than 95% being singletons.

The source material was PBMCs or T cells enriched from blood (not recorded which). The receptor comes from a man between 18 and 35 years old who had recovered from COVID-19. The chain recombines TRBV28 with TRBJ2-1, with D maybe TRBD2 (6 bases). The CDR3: CASSLMGTGTGGEQFF. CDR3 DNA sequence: TGTGCCAGCAGTTTAATGGGGACTGGGACGGGTGGTGAGCAGTTCTTC.